These 3 T cell receptor beta chains originate from one sample sequenced in a study of OX40 agonist ivuxolimab in advanced cancers. The library was made by the immunoSEQ multiplex PCR assay. TCRdb mirrors the immuneACCESS table, restricted to in-frame sequences. Some clones are absent from its copies; in checked studies, under half trace to an unresolved V gene, and the reason for the others is unknown. For this sample there are approximately 100,000 clones; about 90% appear just once. The top ten clones comprise around 0.76% of the sample. Sequenced here: CD4+ or CD8+ T cells sorted from blood, sampled in a trial of the OX40 agonist ivuxolimab. These receptors came from an adult with an advanced solid tumor such as melanoma, head and neck, liver or kidney cancer.

This clone was counted a single time. The chain uses TRBV21-1 and TRBJ2-7; the table calls TRBD2, which could not be checked here. TRBV21-1 is a listed pseudogene. The CDR3 length is 15 residues. CDR3 sequence reads: CASSKLVAYSYEQYF. In DNA form, the CDR3 reads TGTGCCAGCAGCAAATTAGTCGCCTACTCCTACGAGCAGTACTTC.

The CDR3 DNA is TGTGCCAGCACCGGGACGGGTATCACCGGGGAGCTGTTTTTT. Amino acid sequence: CASTGTGITGELFF. V usage is TRBV2 and J usage is TRBJ2-2; D possibly matches TRBD1 or TRBD2 (5 bases each). Germline V gene lookup returns CDR1 SNHLY and CDR2 FYNNEI. The CDR3 sequence is 14 residues long. Between the trimmed V and J ends, which lost 7 bases and 4 bases, there was a span of 13 bases.

V usage is TRBV7-2 and J usage is TRBJ1-2; 10 positions match TRBD1. This CDR3 has 15 amino acids. Germline values: CDR1 SGHTA, CDR2 FQGNSA. V lost 2 bases to trimming and J lost 8 bases; unmatched junction nucleotides: 8. The CDR3 spells CASSLWRQGARGYTF. CDR3 sequence (DNA): TGTGCCAGCAGCTTATGGCGACAGGGGGCTCGCGGCTACACCTTC. Together with reference TRBV7-2 and TRBJ1-2, the CDR3 gives the full variable domain: GAGVSQSPSNKVTEKGKDVELRCDPISGHTALYWYRQSLGQGLEFLIYFQGNSAPDKSGLPSDRFSAERTGGSVSTLTIQRTQQEDSAVYLCASSLWRQGARGYTFGSGTRLTVV.